The clone carrying this T cell receptor (beta chain) was counted ten times or more. Expressed TCRB transcripts were sequenced after all isolated RNA was converted to cDNA. Sequencing was performed with immunoSEQ multiplex PCR; in TCRdb, only in-frame clones are kept and a portion is missing. This table has about 220,000 clones, 9.5% to 13% appearing once. The sample originates from a study of beta chain features in type 1 diabetes. Trimming removed 5 bases from V and 2 bases from J, with 7 bases in between. Per the germline V gene, CDR1 is MDHEN and CDR2 is SYDVKM. This CDR3 contains 13 residues. The sequence came from a man aged 18 to 35 in good health. This chain uses TRBV28 with TRBJ2-1, with D unclear. The material sequenced was central memory CD4+ T cells from blood. CDR3 nucleotide sequence: TGTGCCAGCAGTCCCCTCGCCTACAATGAGCAGTTCTTC. Protein: CASSPLAYNEQFF.